The source of this TCR beta chain is a study of T-cell reconstitution after alpha-beta-depleted transplantation in children. This clonotype was detected only a few times. Germline assignment: CDR1 KGHSH and CDR2 LQKENI. The CDR3 covers 14 residues. Trimming cost V 0 bases and J 3 bases, with 9 bases left between them. Molecular barcoding with unique molecular identifiers was used for the TCRbeta library. TCRdb ran MiXCR on the PCR reads and lists one entry per CDR3 protein. The sample has some 830,000 distinct CDR3 sequences; roughly 15% are singletons. The source of this sequence is a male patient under 18 who had a stem cell transplant for acute lymphoblastic leukemia, so the T cells may come from the graft donor. The chain uses TRBV18 and TRBJ2-7; D may be TRBD2 (6 bases). Sequenced material: PBMCs, mostly from graft donor cells, taken 360 days after TCRalphabeta/CD19-depleted stem cell transplant. CDR3 sequence reads: CASSPPGLLYEQYF. In DNA, the CDR3 is TGTGCCAGCTCACCACCGGGACTCCTCTACGAGCAGTACTTC.